This T cell receptor (beta chain) was sequenced for a study of post-analysis software for immune sequencing data. Study conclusions and caveats: Four or five TRBV segments occurring more often in patients than controls included TRBV5-6, TRBV5-1 and TRBV20-1.

This clonotype was found once. What it binds is not known. The library was made from cDNA and included unique molecular identifiers. Each CDR3 protein gets one entry after TCRdb re-called the PCR reads with MiXCR. This sample yields fewer than 850,000 distinct CDR3 sequences, of which roughly 29% are seen a single time; under 0.7% belongs to the top ten. The CDR3 length is 14 residues. Germline V gene lookup returns CDR1 MNHEY and CDR2 SVGAGI. Trimming removed 7 bases from V and 6 bases from J, with 16 bases in between. Source material: blood. The clonotype originates from a girl aged 5-17 years with multiple sclerosis. The rearrangement links TRBV6-5 to TRBJ1-5, with D possibly matching TRBD1 (5 bases). The chain's CDR3 is CASTSGYEGQPQHF. As DNA, the CDR3 is TGTGCCAGCACTTCAGGGTACGAAGGTCAGCCCCAGCATTTT.